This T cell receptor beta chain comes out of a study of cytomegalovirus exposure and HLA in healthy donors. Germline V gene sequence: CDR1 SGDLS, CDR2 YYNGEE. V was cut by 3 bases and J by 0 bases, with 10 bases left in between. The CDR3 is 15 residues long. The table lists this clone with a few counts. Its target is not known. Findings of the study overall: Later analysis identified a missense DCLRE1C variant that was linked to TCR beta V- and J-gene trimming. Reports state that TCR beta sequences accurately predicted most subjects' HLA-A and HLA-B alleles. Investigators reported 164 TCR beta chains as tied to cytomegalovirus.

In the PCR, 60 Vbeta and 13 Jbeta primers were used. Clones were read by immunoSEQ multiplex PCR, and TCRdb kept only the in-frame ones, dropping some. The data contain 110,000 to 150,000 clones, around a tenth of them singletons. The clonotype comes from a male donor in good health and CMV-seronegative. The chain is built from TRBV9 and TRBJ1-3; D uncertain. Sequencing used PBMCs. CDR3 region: CASSANTRSGNTIYF. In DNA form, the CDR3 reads TGTGCCAGCAGCGCTAATACCCGCTCTGGAAACACCATATATTTT.